The clone carrying this T cell receptor beta chain has ten or more counts. No antigen is known for it. PCR was performed a second time for about 6 to 12 cycles using a sample-barcoded 5' primer and a J-beta primer mix. Through a template-switch adaptor with 12 random nucleotides, each cDNA molecule received a tag. Each CDR3 protein gets one entry after TCRdb re-called the 5' RACE reads with MiXCR. The profile shows around 1,500,000 distinct CDR3 sequences, about 30% of them singletons. V lost 5 bases, J lost 2 bases, and 1 base stayed unmatched. Germline V gene data show CDR1 as MNHNY and CDR2 as SVGAGI (reference sequence). The CDR3 has 14 amino acids. These data belong to a study of blood T cells in healthy people across ages. Study-level background: Capture by template switching was about one barcoded beta molecule per two T cells.

Study-wide results and limits: The long-lived group displayed more naive CD4+ cells, plus higher diversity, than the aged donors did. The recorded TCR beta diversity per million T cells decreased in a roughly linear manner with age.

The TCR comes from a young woman in good health. The specimen was blood. The genes are TRBV6-6 and TRBJ2-1, with 9 bases identical to TRBD2. The DNA for the CDR3 is TGTGCCAGCAGTGCTAGCGGGACCTACAATGAGCAGTTCTTC. This gives the protein CASSASGTYNEQFF.